This T cell receptor (beta chain) was sequenced in a study of T cell responses to AZD1222 COVID-19 vaccine. Concerning this clone itself: What it binds is unknown.

This CDR3 has 16 amino acids. Germline CDR1 and CDR2: KGHDR and SFDVKD. Unmatched junction bases numbered 9, after V lost 5 bases and J lost 4 bases. Regarding the study as a whole: The donor cohort was predominantly white British with a female majority, and clonal diversity may have been underestimated. A reported finding is that nearly half of spike-specific TCRs target unmutated variant regions.

Assay: immunoSEQ multiplex PCR; the TCRdb copy retains only in-frame clones and omits some. The profile covers about 140,000 clones, with about 92% appearing a single time and approximately 12% taken by the ten largest. Sequencing used peripheral blood, obtained after recovery from COVID-19. The V call is TRBV24-1, the J call TRBJ2-3; 9 positions agree with TRBD1. The clonotype originates from an adult who had recovered from COVID-19. The DNA of the CDR3 is TGTGCCACCAGTGCTATGACCGGGACAGGGCCAGATACGCAGTATTTT. Translating gives CATSAMTGTGPDTQYF.